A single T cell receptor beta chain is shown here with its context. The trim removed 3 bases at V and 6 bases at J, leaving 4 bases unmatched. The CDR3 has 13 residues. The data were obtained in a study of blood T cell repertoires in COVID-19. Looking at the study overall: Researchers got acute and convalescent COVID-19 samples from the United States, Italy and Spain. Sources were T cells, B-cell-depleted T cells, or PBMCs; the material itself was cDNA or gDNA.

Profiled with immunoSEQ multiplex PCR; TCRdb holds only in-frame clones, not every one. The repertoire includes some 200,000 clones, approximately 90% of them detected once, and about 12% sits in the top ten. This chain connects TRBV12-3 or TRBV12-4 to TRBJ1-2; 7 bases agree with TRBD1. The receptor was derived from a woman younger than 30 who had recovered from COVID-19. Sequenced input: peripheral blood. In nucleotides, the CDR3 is TGTGCCAGCAGTTTTCAGGGGGTCGATGGCTACACCTTC. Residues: CASSFQGVDGYTF.